This entry is about one TCR beta chain. Its cognate antigen is unknown. This specimen belongs to a study of vaccination effects on CD4 cells after COVID-19. The culture ran for roughly 10 days before CD4+ T cells were isolated. Germline CDR1 SGHRS, CDR2 YFSETQ. V was clipped by 4 bases and J by 7 bases, with 15 bases between them. There are 14 residues in the CDR3. The repertoire was sequenced with immunoSEQ multiplex PCR; TCRdb's copy has only in-frame clones and lacks some. The sample consists of tens of thousands of clones, roughly four fifths of them appearing once. Sequencing was performed on CD4+ T cells from PBMCs cultured without peptide, taken before COVID-19 vaccination. The clonotype was recovered from a human donor who received a COVID-19 vaccine. V and J are TRBV5-1 and TRBJ2-1; TRBD1 or TRBD2 may be the D gene (5 bases each). Here the CDR3 reads CASSPRGEGNEQFF. In DNA form, the CDR3 reads TGCGCCAGCAGCCCCCGAGGTGAGGGGAATGAGCAGTTCTTC.